The present T cell receptor beta chain was sequenced within a study of shared clonotypes between healthy human individuals. Libraries were prepared by immunoSEQ multiplex PCR; TCRdb keeps only in-frame clonotypes and omits some of them. The profile shows 2 million to 2.5 million clones, just under 95% of them singletons. Naive CD8 cells comprised CD45RO-negative, CCR7-positively selected cells, excluding terminally differentiated effector memory CD45RA+ cells. This receptor was identified in a man aged 18-30 years in good health. The sequencing input was naive CD8+ T cells sorted from blood.

The CDR3 DNA follows: TGCGCCAGCAGCCAAGGATCAGGGCTTTACAATGAGCAGTTCTTC. This encodes CASSQGSGLYNEQFF. This sequence joins TRBV4-1 and TRBJ2-1, with D possibly being TRBD1 (5 bases). CDR3 size: 15 residues. Germline CDR1 and CDR2: MGHRA and YSYEKL. The V end lost 1 base, the J end lost 4 bases, and 11 bases lay between the germline ends.